This record concerns one T cell receptor (beta chain) sequence. The data were obtained in a study of blood T cell repertoires in COVID-19. At the level of the study: Italy, Spain and the United States were the sources of the convalescent and acute COVID-19 samples. In each case, the material was cDNA or gDNA derived from T cells, B-cell-depleted T cells, or PBMCs.

The CDR3 runs to 13 residues. The germline V and J ends were trimmed by 2 bases and 1 base, with 7 bases remaining between them. Germline assignment: CDR1 SQVTM and CDR2 ANQGSEA. Per the study methods: Amplification with reference gene primers provided the estimates of nucleated cell counts. Assay: immunoSEQ multiplex PCR; the TCRdb copy retains only in-frame clones and omits some. V and J calls and clone size are as listed in that table; D and trimming were resolved from the DNA. The sample lists about 230,000 clones; roughly 80% were seen once. This sequence was found in a woman aged 80 or over with acute or convalescent COVID-19. This rearrangement joins TRBV29-1 to TRBJ2-3; D unresolved. Material for sequencing was peripheral blood. The CDR3 nucleotides are TGCAGCGTTGAATTCCAGGGCACAGATACGCAGTATTTT. Translated: CSVEFQGTDTQYF.